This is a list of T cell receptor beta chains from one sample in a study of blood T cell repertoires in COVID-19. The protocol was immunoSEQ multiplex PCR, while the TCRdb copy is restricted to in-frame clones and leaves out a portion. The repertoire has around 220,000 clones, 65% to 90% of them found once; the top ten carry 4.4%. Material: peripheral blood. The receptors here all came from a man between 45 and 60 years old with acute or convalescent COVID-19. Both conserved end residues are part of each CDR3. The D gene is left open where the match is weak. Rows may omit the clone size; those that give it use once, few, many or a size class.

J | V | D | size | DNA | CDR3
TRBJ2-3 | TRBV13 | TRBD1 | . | TGTGCCAGCAGCCTCCGACAGGGTCGCACAGATACGCAGTATTTT | CASSLRQGRTDTQYF
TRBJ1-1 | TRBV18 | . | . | TGTGCCAGCTCACCACCGGCAGGGAACACTGAAGCTTTCTTT | CASSPPAGNTEAFF
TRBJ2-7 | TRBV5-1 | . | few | TGCGCCAGCAGCTTGGCCGGCCTCGGCCAGGGGGGCTGGGGGCGGGAGCAGTACTTC | CASSLAGLGQGGWGREQYF
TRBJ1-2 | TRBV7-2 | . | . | TGTGCCAGCAGCCCGGGTCTCCATAACTATGGCTACACCTTC | CASSPGLHNYGYTF
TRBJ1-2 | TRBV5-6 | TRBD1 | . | TGTGCCAGCAGCGGGCAAGGACAGGGTAACTATGGCTACACCTTC | CASSGQGQGNYGYTF
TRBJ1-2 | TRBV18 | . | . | TGTGCCAGCTCACCAGAACCCCAAATGAGTCCCTATGGCTACACCTTC | CASSPEPQMSPYGYTF
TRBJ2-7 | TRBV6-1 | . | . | TGTGCCAGCAGTGAAGGACAGCTATACGAGCAGTACTTC | CASSEGQLYEQYF
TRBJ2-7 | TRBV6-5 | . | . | TGTGCCAGCAGTCCCACAGTCACCTACGAGCAGTACTTC | CASSPTVTYEQYF
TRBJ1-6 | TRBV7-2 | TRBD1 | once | TGTGCCAGCAGCTTTCTACAGGGGGCAGGATCACCCCTCCACTTT | CASSFLQGAGSPLHF
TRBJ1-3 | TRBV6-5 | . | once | TGTGCCAGCAGTTCCGGGTCCCTCTCTGGAAACACCATATATTTT | CASSSGSLSGNTIYF
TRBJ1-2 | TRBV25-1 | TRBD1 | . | TGTGCCAGCACCTCACAGGGGGACTCGTATGGCTACACCTTC | CASTSQGDSYGYTF
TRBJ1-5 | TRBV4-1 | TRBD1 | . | TGCGCCAGCAGCCAAGTCAGGACAGGGGATGGTCAGCCCCAGCATTTT | CASSQVRTGDGQPQHF
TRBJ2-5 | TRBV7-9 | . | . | TGTGCCAGCAGCTTTGTAGAACGCCAAGAGACCCAGTACTTC | CASSFVERQETQYF
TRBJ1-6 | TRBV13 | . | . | TGTGCCAGCAGCTTACAGGGAGGGTGGAGTGGCTCACCCCTCCACTTT | CASSLQGGWSGSPLHF